The present TCR beta chain was sequenced within a study of molecular identifiers for immune sequencing clone quantification. On the study more broadly: Five aliquots were made in replicates from the RNA of roughly 20,000 or 100,000 naive CD8 cells, and four were sequenced.

TCRdb passed the PCR reads through MiXCR, listing each CDR3 protein once. The data hold 400,000 to 600,000 distinct CDR3 sequences, with about 21% observed a single time. There are many counts of this clonotype. The CDR3 runs 16 residues. Germline lookup yields CDR1 SGHVS and CDR2 FNYEAQ. Trimming cost V 1 base and J 2 bases, with 14 bases left between them. The chain links TRBV7-6 to TRBJ2-5; D unresolved. This TCR was recovered from a human donor in good health. Some libraries in this study had Jurkat cell RNA spiked in. Specimen: naive CD8+ T cells from blood, with Jurkat cell RNA spiked in. Documented subset: FACS-sorted CD8+CD4-CCR7+CD45RA+ naive T cells. CDR3 sequence: CASSLEGSRWQETQYF. Here the CDR3 DNA reads TGTGCCAGCAGCTTAGAGGGATCCCGTTGGCAAGAGACCCAGTACTTC. Filled out from reference TRBV7-6 and TRBJ2-5, the complete variable domain reads GAGVSQSPRYKVTKRGQDVALRCDPISGHVSLYWYRQALGQGPEFLTYFNYEAQQDKSGLPNDRFSAERPEGSISTLTIQRTEQRDSAMYRCASSLEGSRWQETQYFGPGTRLLVL.